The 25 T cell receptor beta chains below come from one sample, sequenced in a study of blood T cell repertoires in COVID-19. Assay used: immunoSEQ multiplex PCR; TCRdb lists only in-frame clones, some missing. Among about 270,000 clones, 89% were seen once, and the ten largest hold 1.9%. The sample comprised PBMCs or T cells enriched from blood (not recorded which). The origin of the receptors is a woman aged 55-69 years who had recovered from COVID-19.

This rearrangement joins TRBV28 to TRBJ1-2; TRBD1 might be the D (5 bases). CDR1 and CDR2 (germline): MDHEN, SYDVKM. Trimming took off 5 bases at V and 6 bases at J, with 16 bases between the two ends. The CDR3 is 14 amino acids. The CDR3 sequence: CASSKVGGTHGYTF. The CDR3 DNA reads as TGTGCCAGCAGTAAAGTGGGGGGAACCCATGGCTACACCTTC.

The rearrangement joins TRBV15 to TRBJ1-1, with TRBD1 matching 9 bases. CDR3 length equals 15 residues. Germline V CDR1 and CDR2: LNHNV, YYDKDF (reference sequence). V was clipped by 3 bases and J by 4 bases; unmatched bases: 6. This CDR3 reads CATSSGQGRGTEAFF. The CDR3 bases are TGTGCCACCAGCAGCGGACAGGGGCGAGGCACTGAAGCTTTCTTT.

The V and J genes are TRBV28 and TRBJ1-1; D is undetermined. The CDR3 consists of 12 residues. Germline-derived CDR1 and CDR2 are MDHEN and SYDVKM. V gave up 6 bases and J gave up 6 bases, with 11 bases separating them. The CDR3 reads CASRPRTAEAFF. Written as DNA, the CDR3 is TGTGCCAGCAGGCCTCGTACGGCTGAAGCTTTCTTT.

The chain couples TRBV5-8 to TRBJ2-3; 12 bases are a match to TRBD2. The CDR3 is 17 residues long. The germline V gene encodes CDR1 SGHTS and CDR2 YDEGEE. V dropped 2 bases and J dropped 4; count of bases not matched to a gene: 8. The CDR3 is CASSFRLAGGLADTQYF. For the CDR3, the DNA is TGTGCCAGCAGCTTCAGGCTAGCGGGAGGGCTGGCAGATACGCAGTATTTT. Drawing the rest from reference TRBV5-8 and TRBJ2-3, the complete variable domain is EAGVTQSPTHLIKTRGQQATLRCSPISGHTSVYWYQQALGLGLQFLLWYDEGEERNRGNFPPRFSGRQFPNYSSELNVNALELEDSALYLCASSFRLAGGLADTQYFGPGTRLTVL.

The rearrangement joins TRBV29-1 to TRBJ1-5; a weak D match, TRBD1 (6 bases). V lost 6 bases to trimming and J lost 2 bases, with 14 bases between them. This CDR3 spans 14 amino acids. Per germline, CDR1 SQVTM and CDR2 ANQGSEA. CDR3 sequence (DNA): TGCAGCGTCTCGGGGGCGGGGGGCAATCAGCCCCAGCATTTT. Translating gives CSVSGAGGNQPQHF.

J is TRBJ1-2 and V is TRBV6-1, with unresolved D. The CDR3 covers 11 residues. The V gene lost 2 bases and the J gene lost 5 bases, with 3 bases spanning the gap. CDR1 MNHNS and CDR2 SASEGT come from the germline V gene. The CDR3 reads CASSELYGYTF. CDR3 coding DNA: TGTGCCAGCAGTGAACTGTATGGCTACACCTTC.

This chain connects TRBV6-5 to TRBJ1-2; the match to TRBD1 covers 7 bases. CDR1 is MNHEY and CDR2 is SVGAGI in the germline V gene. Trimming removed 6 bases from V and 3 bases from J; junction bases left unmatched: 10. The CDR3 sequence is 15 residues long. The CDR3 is CASSPQPGTDYGYTF. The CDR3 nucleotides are TGTGCCAGCAGCCCCCAACCTGGGACAGACTATGGCTACACCTTC.

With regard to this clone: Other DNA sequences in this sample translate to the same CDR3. The CDR3 is CASSGQGNQPQHF. In DNA, the CDR3 is TGTGCCAGCAGTGGACAGGGAAATCAGCCCCAGCATTTT. This chain links TRBV27 with TRBJ1-5; 8 nucleotides align to TRBD1. Germline V gene sequence: CDR1 MNHEY, CDR2 SMNVEV (reference sequence). V lost 5 bases and J lost 4; bases outside the gene matches: 1. This CDR3 contains 13 residues.

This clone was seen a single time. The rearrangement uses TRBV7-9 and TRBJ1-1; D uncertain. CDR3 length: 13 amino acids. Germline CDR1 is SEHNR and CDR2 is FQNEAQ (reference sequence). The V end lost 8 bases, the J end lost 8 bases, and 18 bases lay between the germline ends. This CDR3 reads CASYFPVRVEAFF. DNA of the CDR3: TGTGCCAGCTACTTTCCCGTCCGGGTCGAAGCTTTCTTT.

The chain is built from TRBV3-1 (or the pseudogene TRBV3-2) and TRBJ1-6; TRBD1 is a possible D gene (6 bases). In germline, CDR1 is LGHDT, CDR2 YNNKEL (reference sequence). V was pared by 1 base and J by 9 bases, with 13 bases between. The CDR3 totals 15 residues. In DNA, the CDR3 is TGTGCCAGCAGCCAAGGTAAAGGGGGTCCTTCACCCCTCCACTTT. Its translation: CASSQGKGGPSPLHF.

The CDR3 bases are TGTGCCAGCAGTTTTGGGGGCGTTAAAGGTGAAGCTTTCTTT. This gives the protein CASSFGGVKGEAFF. The chain links TRBV28 to TRBJ1-1; a weak D match, TRBD1 (6 bases). This CDR3 spans 14 amino acids. Germline CDR1 is MDHEN and CDR2 is SYDVKM. Deletions cut 3 bases from V and 7 bases from J, with 15 bases between.

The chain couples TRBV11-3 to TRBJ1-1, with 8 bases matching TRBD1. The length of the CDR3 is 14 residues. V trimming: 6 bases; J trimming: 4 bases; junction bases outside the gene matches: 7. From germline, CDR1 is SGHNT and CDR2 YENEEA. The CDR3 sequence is CASRDDRGVTEAFF. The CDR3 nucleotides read TGTGCCAGCAGAGACGACAGGGGAGTCACTGAAGCTTTCTTT.

The CDR3 DNA follows: TGTGCCAGCAGCTCAGGACTAGGACCCACAGATACGCAGTATTTT. This sequence encodes CASSSGLGPTDTQYF. This rearrangement joins TRBV7-3 to TRBJ2-3; 7 bases are shared with TRBD2. The length of the CDR3 is 15 residues. CDR1 and CDR2 from the germline V gene are SGHTA and FQGTGA. Losses at the gene ends were 4 bases for V and 2 bases for J; bases not matched to a gene: 6.

The CDR3 DNA sequence: TGCGCCAGCAGCCAAGAGACAGGGGGCGTCAATCAGCCCCAGCATTTT. This encodes CASSQETGGVNQPQHF. The V gene is TRBV4-1, the J gene TRBJ1-5, with 10 bases that match TRBD1. CDR1 MGHRA and CDR2 YSYEKL come from the germline V gene. J gave up 3 bases and V 0 bases, and 2 bases lay outside the gene matches. This CDR3 has 16 amino acids.

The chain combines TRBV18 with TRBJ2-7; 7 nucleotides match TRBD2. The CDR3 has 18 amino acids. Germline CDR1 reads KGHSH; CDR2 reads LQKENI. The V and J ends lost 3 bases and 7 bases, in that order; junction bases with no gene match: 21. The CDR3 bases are TGTGCCAGCTCACCTTCAGAAAGCGGGACCACCCGCGTGCGGGAGCAGTACTTC. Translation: CASSPSESGTTRVREQYF.

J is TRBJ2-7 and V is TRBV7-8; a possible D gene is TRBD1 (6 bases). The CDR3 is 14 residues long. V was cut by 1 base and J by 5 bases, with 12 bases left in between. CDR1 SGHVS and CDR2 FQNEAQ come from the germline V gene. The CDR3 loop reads CASSLVRGRNEQYF. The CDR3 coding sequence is TGTGCCAGCAGCTTAGTCAGGGGTAGGAACGAGCAGTACTTC.

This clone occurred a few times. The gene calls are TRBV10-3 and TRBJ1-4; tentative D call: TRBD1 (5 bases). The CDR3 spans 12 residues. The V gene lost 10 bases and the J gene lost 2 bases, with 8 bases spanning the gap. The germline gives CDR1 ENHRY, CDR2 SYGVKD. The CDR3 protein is CASRQTNEKLFF. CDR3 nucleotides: TGTGCCAGTCGACAGACTAATGAAAAACTGTTTTTT.

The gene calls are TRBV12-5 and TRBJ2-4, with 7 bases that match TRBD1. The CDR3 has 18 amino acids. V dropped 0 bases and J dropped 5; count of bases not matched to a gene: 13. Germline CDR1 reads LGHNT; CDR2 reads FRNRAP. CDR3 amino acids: CASGLVQGPGMKENIQYF. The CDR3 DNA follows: TGTGCTAGTGGTTTGGTACAGGGGCCAGGGATGAAGGAAAACATTCAGTACTTC.

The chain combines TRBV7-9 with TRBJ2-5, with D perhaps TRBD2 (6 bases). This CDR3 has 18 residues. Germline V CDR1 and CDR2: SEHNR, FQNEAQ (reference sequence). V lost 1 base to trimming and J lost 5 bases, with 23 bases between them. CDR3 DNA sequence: TGTGCCAGCAGCTTAGTAGGAGTATGGGCTGGCGGGGATGAGACCCAGTACTTC. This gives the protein CASSLVGVWAGGDETQYF.

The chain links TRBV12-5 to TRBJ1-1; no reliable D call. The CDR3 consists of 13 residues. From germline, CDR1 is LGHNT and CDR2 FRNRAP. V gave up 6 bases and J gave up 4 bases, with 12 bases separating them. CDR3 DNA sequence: TGTGCTAGTGGCGGGGTGAAGGGCACTGAAGCTTTCTTT. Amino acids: CASGGVKGTEAFF.

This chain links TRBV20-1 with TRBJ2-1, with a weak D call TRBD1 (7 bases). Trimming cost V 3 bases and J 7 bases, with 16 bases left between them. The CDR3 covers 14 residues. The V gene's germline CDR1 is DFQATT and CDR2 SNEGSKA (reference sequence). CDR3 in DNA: TGCAGTGCTAGTGGGCAGGGGGGCAAGAATGAGCAGTTCTTC. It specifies CSASGQGGKNEQFF.

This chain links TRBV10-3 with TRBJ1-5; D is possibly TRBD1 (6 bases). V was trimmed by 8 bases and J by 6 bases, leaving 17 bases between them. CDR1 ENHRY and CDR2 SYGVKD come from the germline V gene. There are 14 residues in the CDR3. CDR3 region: CAISDGGAGQPQHF. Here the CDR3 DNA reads TGTGCCATCTCAGATGGGGGCGCGGGTCAGCCCCAGCATTTT.

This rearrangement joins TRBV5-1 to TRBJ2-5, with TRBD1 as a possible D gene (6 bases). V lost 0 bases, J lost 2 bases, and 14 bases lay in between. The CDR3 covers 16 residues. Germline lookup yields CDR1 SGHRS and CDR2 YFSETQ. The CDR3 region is CASSLGVTGRQETQYF. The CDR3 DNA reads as TGCGCCAGCAGCTTGGGGGTTACAGGGAGACAAGAGACCCAGTACTTC.

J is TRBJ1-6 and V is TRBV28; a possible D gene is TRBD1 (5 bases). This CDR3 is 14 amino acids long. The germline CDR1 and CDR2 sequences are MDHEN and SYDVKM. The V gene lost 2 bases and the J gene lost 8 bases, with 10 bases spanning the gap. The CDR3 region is CASSLRGGYSPLHF. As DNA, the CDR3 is TGTGCCAGCAGTTTAAGGGGAGGGTATTCACCCCTCCACTTT.

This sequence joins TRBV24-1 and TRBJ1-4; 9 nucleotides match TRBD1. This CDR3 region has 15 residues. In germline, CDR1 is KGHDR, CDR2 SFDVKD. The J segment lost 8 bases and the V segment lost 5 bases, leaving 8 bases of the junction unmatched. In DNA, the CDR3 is TGTGCCACCAGTGCTACACAGGGGGCGGGAGAAAAACTGTTTTTT. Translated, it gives CATSATQGAGEKLFF.